There are a few counts of the clone carrying this TCR beta chain. Antigen: not known. The data were taken from a study of cytotoxic CD8 clonotypes in ibrutinib-treated CLL. Background on the study: The taking of response samples occurred after a median roughly 11 months of treatment, with a range of 6 to 36.

The CDR3 consists of 15 residues. CDR1 is SGHTA, CDR2 FQGNSA, per germline. The V segment lost 1 base and the J segment 7 bases; nucleotides outside the gene matches: 4. Some clones are missing from TCRdb's copy, which holds only in-frame ones; the method was immunoSEQ multiplex PCR. The sample lists about 300,000 clones; approximately 79% were seen once. Study-level findings and limits: Relative to age-matched healthy donors, clonality at baseline was higher, and it tracked circulating CD8+ T-cell counts. Once treatment began, public clonotypes, which were uncommon, contracted or stayed stable.

This receptor was taken from a human donor with chronic lymphocytic leukemia. The sample consisted of PBMCs, taken at disease progression, from a patient treated with ibrutinib. The chain employs TRBV7-2 and TRBJ2-1; 10 bases match TRBD2. In DNA, the CDR3 is TGTGCCAGCAGCTTAGATGGACTAGCGGAGAATGAGCAGTTCTTC. Translation gives CASSLDGLAENEQFF.